The clone carrying this TCR beta chain was seen a handful of times. Documented time point: patch test 2, 6 weeks after DPC sensitization. Treatment here: therapeutic diphenylcyclopropenone sensitization with weekly scalp DPC. Participating donors were patients with alopecia, aged 18 to 70 years, considered appropriate candidates for DPC. Blood, whole and unfractionated, served as the source for total RNA extraction. The germline gives CDR1 KGHSH, CDR2 LQKENI. The V segment lost 4 bases and the J segment 0 bases; nucleotides outside the gene matches: 8. This CDR3 comprises 16 residues. The source of the sample is a study of human T cells and chemical hapten exposure. MiXCR, applied by TCRdb to the RACE reads, yields one record per CDR3 protein. The sample includes some 79,000 distinct CDR3 sequences, 8.5% to 12% of them seen just once.

The source is a woman between 50 and 59 years old with alopecia areata. Some clones in this sample may be carry-over from other donors' samples. This chain joins TRBV18 and TRBJ1-1; 7 bases align to TRBD1. Sequencing used whole blood, obtained in connection with sensitization to the hapten diphenylcyclopropenone (DPC). CDR3 in amino acids: CASSREKTGLNTEAFF. The CDR3 DNA sequence: TGTGCCAGCTCACGCGAAAAGACAGGGTTGAACACTGAAGCTTTCTTT.